This T cell receptor beta chain emerged from a study of cytomegalovirus exposure and HLA in healthy donors listed by TCRdb under 2017. Turning to the overall study: An earlier analysis of some 500 of the donors reported more than 250 Gb of sequence data and around 120 million unique TCR beta sequences from some 180 million T cells. An early release covering 550 to 650 HLA-typed donors comprised approximately 290 gigabases of sequencing data and roughly 85 million unique TCR sequences. The genetic ancestry cluster associated with self-reported Caucasian donors included roughly 84% of the roughly 410 genotyped donors. The study aimed to test whether signatures of past pathogen exposure could be identified by cataloging public T cell receptors. The T cell repertoires of under 750 subjects were profiled by immunosequencing and related to cytomegalovirus serostatus. In addition to the first cohort of around 670 subjects, a separate validation cohort of under 150 different subjects was used. High-throughput TCR immunosequencing, statistical association of individual TCRs with disease status, and machine learning were combined to predict cytomegalovirus infection status. A later analysis re-analyzed previously published TCR beta repertoires from 550 to 700 donors and added high-resolution HLA genotyping to study TCR occurrence patterns. Rather than using new phenotypic data, the later analysis identified candidate immune exposures from TCR beta sequences and from how often those sequences occurred across donors. In an earlier analysis of 587 of the donors, high-throughput TCR beta sequencing was used to judge whether each TCR beta V gene segment behaved as functional or pseudogenic. Donor age, sex, ethnicity and CMV serostatus were compiled together with the repertoire data. In a later genetic analysis, genome-wide SNP genotypes for about three fifths of the roughly 670 donors were used, and that subset was treated as a discovery cohort. All discovery cohort repertoires had been generated on a single sequencing platform. Both class I and class II loci were covered by HLA typing, at four-digit resolution. Typing coverage differed by locus: A, B, C, DRB1 and DQB1 were typed in roughly 620-630 donors, DQA1 in about 550, DPA1 in some 610, and DPB1 in just under 490. Because of strong linkage in the cohort, roughly five DR-DQ haplotypes were treated as single units for association and clustering. Among some 410 genotyped donors of the cohort, an average of approximately 240,000 unique TCR beta nucleotide sequences were sequenced per donor, roughly 18% of them non-productive.

Broad study findings and their caveats: In a later analysis, HLA-associated TCR beta chains were found to be more clonally expanded and to have lower generation probabilities than equally common non-associated chains. A later analysis found that most CMV-associated TCR beta chains appeared HLA-restricted, with HLA associations seemingly driven largely by CMV exposure. While some public TCRs were present in many individuals, most TCR sequences turned up only very rarely across donors. In a later analysis, 16,951 TCR beta sequences were associated with specific HLA alleles at a false discovery rate of 0.05. Because some donors lacked HLA typing at each locus, the association tests relied only on the typed subset. This cohort had only TCR beta chains sequenced, and the lack of alpha or paired-chain data limited which features could be detected. The only immune exposure information available for the cohort was CMV serostatus. It was suggested by the authors that the approach could potentially be generalized to other disease states and immunological phenotypes. V-gene and J-gene trimming of TCR beta chains was associated with a missense DCLRE1C variant in a later genetic analysis, and the association was replicated in an independent cohort. A later analysis found that TCR association rates varied across HLA loci, with DRB1 alleles showing the most associated TCRs and HLA-C alleles the fewest. Because the 87-base-pair reads could not distinguish some IMGT-functional V segments, including TRBV6-2 and TRBV6-3, those segments were excluded. A total of 150 or so TCR beta chains were listed by the study as associated with cytomegalovirus. The classifier was reported to diagnose cytomegalovirus status with high specificity and sensitivity in both the original and validation cohorts. A cluster of highly shared sequence variants was judged likely to represent a technical artifact of the sequencing pipeline. A few of the identified cytomegalovirus-associated TCR beta chains were confirmed in vitro to be specific for cytomegalovirus antigens. According to a later analysis, parvovirus B19, influenza, CMV and Epstein-Barr virus appeared linked to several top co-occurrence clusters. Correlated functional status among segregating V segments might be attributable to linkage disequilibrium, but an unknown experimental factor could not be ruled out. Seventeen rarely observed V segments, including chromosome 9 orphons, were excluded from the earlier analysis of several hundred of the donors because counts were too low. Strong co-occurrence of HLA alleles, especially DR and DQ, made assigning TCR associations to individual alleles difficult. Broadly in line with IMGT annotations, most TCR beta V segments showed up in productive rearrangements about 87% or about 30% of the time in an earlier analysis of about 500 of the donors. A further reported finding was that TCR beta sequences accurately predicted the HLA-A and HLA-B alleles for most subjects in the first cohort. The presence/absence analyses assumed that sequencing depth was roughly uniform across donors, and that assumption may not be true. According to a later genetic analysis, donors in an Asian-associated ancestry cluster had fewer N-insertions in productive TCRs than the approximately 710-donor mean.

With respect to this clone: The antigen this receptor binds is unknown. No base quality values were provided; no much bigger clone lies one nucleotide off.

Library prep was done by the immunoSEQ multiplex PCR assay. A mixture of 60 forward primers for TCR Vbeta segments and 13 reverse primers for TCR Jbeta segments was used in the multiplex PCR. The CDR3 region of rearranged TCR beta genes was amplified from genomic DNA with a multiplex PCR assay. The Illumina HiSeq System was used to sequence the amplified TCR beta libraries as 87-base-pair reads. Per the source publication's procedure: A later analysis tallied roughly 80 million unique TCR beta chains across the 666 repertoires, and 10 million to 11 million of those chains were shared by two or more donors. A nearest-neighbor algorithm error-corrected the raw reads and collapsed the reads into unique sequences, merging closely related sequences to remove PCR and sequencing errors. To assign V, D and J gene segments, CDR3 sequences were aligned to IMGT reference sequences. For a sequence to be retained, a match of at least six nucleotides to both a V gene segment and a J gene segment was required. A rearrangement counted as productive if the CDR3 had no stop codons and remained in frame with V and J, and every other rearrangement counted as non-productive. Following IMGT convention, CDR3 was defined as the stretch from the second conserved V-encoded cysteine to the conserved J-encoded phenylalanine. Sequences without an unambiguous match to a single V gene segment were excluded from the earlier analysis of approximately 560 of the donors. In an earlier analysis of 450 to 750 of the donors, a V segment was called functional when productive rearrangements were above 56.7%, and segregating when the standard deviation between donors exceeded 5%. A statistical classification framework was built to diagnose cytomegalovirus status from the catalog of TCR beta chain sequences. A later analysis assigned V and J genes by comparing TCR nucleotide sequences with IMGT/GENE-DB human TR gene sequences. The TCRdist pipeline was used in a later analysis to assign CDR3 sequences and most-parsimonious VDJ recombination scenarios. In a later analysis, every TCR beta chain was defined by the combination of its CDR3 amino acid sequence and its V-gene family, and reads without a unique V-gene family were dropped. In a later analysis, 450 to 600 highly shared, low-generation-probability nucleotide sequences were removed to address suspected cross-contamination and a sequencing artifact. In a later analysis, a clonal expansion index for each public chain was calculated from normalized within-repertoire ranks of inferred template counts. A later analysis computed generation probabilities with a VDJ recombination model fitted to out-of-frame rearrangements, and checked the results against IGoR. In a later analysis, hypergeometric tests were used to score TCR-TCR, TCR-HLA and TCR-CMV co-occurrence, with a repertoire-size bias correction applied to TCR pairs. To estimate false discovery rates, a later analysis permuted the HLA or CMV assignments 20 times. In a later analysis, co-occurring TCRs were grouped with DBSCAN, and TCRdist sequence similarity was added when clustering was performed within HLA-allele-positive subsets. Co-occurrence clustering excluded repertoires with fewer than 30,000 or more than 120,000 public chains, plus five with anomalous nucleotide sharing. As stored in TCRdb, this immuneACCESS dataset retains in-frame rearrangements with V and J assigned. A fraction of the clones does not appear; measured against another copy, unresolved V genes explain less than half of the discrepancy, and the remainder lacks a known reason. V and J calls and clone size are those listed in that table; D and trimming were worked out from the DNA. This sample lists about 55,000 clones; roughly four fifths were detected once. Jointly, the top ten make up roughly 1.4% of the sample.

Via the germline V gene, CDR1 is SGHVS and CDR2 FNYEAQ. V is cut by 1 base and J by 4 bases, and the space between the germline ends is 7 bases. Including the terminal cysteine and phenylalanine, the CDR3 comprises 13 residues. Only CDR3 DNA is held: 39 bases, read in frame from base 1. The cohort consisted of 650 to 700 healthy bone marrow donors. All cohort members were sampled while nominally healthy, although unrecorded immune exposures were likely present. The donor tested CMV seronegative, placing the donor among the 350 to 400 seronegative members of the cohort. Each donor provided a peripheral blood sample, and peripheral blood mononuclear cells were used for TCR beta sequencing. The Qiagen DNeasy Blood Extraction Kit was used to extract genomic DNA from the blood cell samples.

Sequencing was done on a sample of PBMCs. This clonotype originated in a man aged 30-40 years in good health and CMV-seronegative. The sequence links TRBV7-6 to TRBJ1-2; a confident D gene designation cannot be given. The DNA sequence is as follows: TGTGCCAGCAGCTTAGGCAGTGCCTATGGCTACACCTTC. It translates as CASSLGSAYGYTF.